A single sample gave rise to the 30 T cell receptor beta chains below, sequenced in a study of blood T cell repertoires in COVID-19. Only in-frame clones appear in the TCRdb table, and some are missing; sequencing was by immunoSEQ multiplex PCR. The profile shows around 400,000 clones, more than 70% of them singletons. Specimen: peripheral blood. These receptors all stem from a woman in her 30s with COVID-19, enrolled during active disease.

The rearrangement joins TRBV29-1 to TRBJ2-3, with D maybe TRBD1 (6 bases). Trimming stripped 0 bases from V and 5 bases from J, with 18 bases between. The CDR3 runs 16 residues. From germline, CDR1 is SQVTM and CDR2 ANQGSEA. CDR3 protein: CSVEDLDRTERDTQYF. CDR3 nucleotides: TGCAGCGTTGAAGATCTGGACAGAACTGAGAGAGATACGCAGTATTTT.

J is TRBJ2-1 and V is TRBV5-6; the match to TRBD2 covers 14 bases. This CDR3 is built from 17 residues. V lost 2 bases, J lost 8 bases, and 9 bases stayed unmatched. From germline, CDR1 is SGHDT and CDR2 YYEEEE. The CDR3, as DNA: TGTGCCAGCAGCTTCCTGACTAGCGGGAGGGGGTCCGATGAGCAGTTCTTC. It encodes CASSFLTSGRGSDEQFF.

This clone was detected once. This chain uses TRBV3-1 (or the pseudogene TRBV3-2) with TRBJ2-7, with 9 bases aligning to TRBD1. The CDR3 contains 19 residues. With 3 bases clipped from V and 9 bases from J, the junction kept 24 bases outside the gene matches. Germline assignment: CDR1 LGHDT and CDR2 YNNKEL (reference sequence). The CDR3 protein is CASSQELKFRDRDFLGQYF. The DNA of the CDR3 is TGTGCCAGCAGCCAGGAATTGAAATTCCGGGACAGGGACTTCCTTGGGCAGTACTTC.

The chain employs TRBV5-1 and TRBJ2-3; TRBD1 matches at 7 bases. J was trimmed by 4 bases and V by 1 base; bases with no gene match: 6. The CDR3 extends over 15 amino acids. Germline CDR1 and CDR2: SGHRS and YFSETQ. The CDR3 loop is CASSLSGQKPDTQYF. In DNA form, the CDR3 reads TGCGCCAGCAGCTTGTCGGGACAGAAACCAGATACGCAGTATTTT.

The rearrangement links TRBV11-3 to TRBJ2-7, with 10 bases identical to TRBD2. The germline V gene encodes CDR1 SGHNT and CDR2 YENEEA. This CDR3 has 16 residues. V was clipped by 1 base and J by 6 bases; unmatched bases: 9. The CDR3 loop reads CASSLGRSGRVREQYF. CDR3 coding DNA: TGTGCCAGCAGCTTAGGGAGGAGCGGGAGGGTCCGCGAGCAGTACTTC.

V and J are TRBV29-1 and TRBJ2-1, with 11 bases aligning to TRBD2. CDR3 size: 15 residues. V shed 4 bases and J 3 bases; nucleotides not matched to a gene: 5. Per the germline V gene, CDR1 is SQVTM and CDR2 is ANQGSEA. CDR3 sequence reads: CSVVGGLADYNEQFF. In nucleotides, the CDR3 is TGCAGCGTTGTGGGGGGACTAGCGGACTACAATGAGCAGTTCTTC.

The chain recombines TRBV29-1 with TRBJ2-1; possible D gene TRBD1, 5 bases. V dropped 0 bases and J dropped 8 bases, with 11 bases sitting between them. The CDR3 runs to 13 residues. Per germline, CDR1 SQVTM and CDR2 ANQGSEA. The CDR3 spells CSVEDPQGDEQFF. The CDR3 DNA follows: TGCAGCGTTGAAGACCCCCAGGGCGATGAGCAGTTCTTC.

The chain couples TRBV5-1 to TRBJ2-5; TRBD2 matches 7 bases. CDR1 is SGHRS and CDR2 is YFSETQ in the germline V gene. The CDR3 sequence is 17 residues long. V was clipped by 0 bases and J by 0 bases; unmatched bases: 8. CDR3 bases: TGCGCCAGCAGCTTGGGAGTAGCGGGTGTTTACCAAGAGACCCAGTACTTC. Its translation: CASSLGVAGVYQETQYF.

This sequence joins TRBV6-1 and TRBJ2-7, with D maybe TRBD1 (5 bases). Germline loops: CDR1 MNHNS, CDR2 SASEGT. This CDR3 has 16 residues. Trimming took off 2 bases at V and 3 bases at J, with 17 bases between the two ends. CDR3 DNA: TGTGCCAGCAGTGAAAGGTTTAAGGGGATTGACTACGAGCAGTACTTC. Translation gives CASSERFKGIDYEQYF.

The CDR3 spells CASSLYGLSLGTDTQYF. The CDR3 nucleotides are TGCGCCAGCAGCTTGTACGGACTTTCCCTCGGCACAGATACGCAGTATTTT. The chain combines TRBV5-1 with TRBJ2-3, with D possibly being TRBD2 (5 bases). V shed 1 base and J shed 1 base, with 16 bases lying between them. Germline values: CDR1 SGHRS, CDR2 YFSETQ. CDR3 length: 17 residues.

The chain recombines TRBV12-5 with TRBJ2-1; TRBD2 is a possible D gene (5 bases). From germline, CDR1 is LGHNT and CDR2 FRNRAP. V shed 0 bases and J shed 4 bases, with 19 bases lying between them. This CDR3 comprises 18 residues. CDR3: CASGLVLAGAAPYNEQFF. CDR3 coding DNA: TGTGCTAGTGGTTTGGTACTCGCTGGAGCGGCCCCTTACAATGAGCAGTTCTTC.

The chain employs TRBV2 and TRBJ2-2; 8 nucleotides match TRBD2. The CDR3 sequence is 18 residues long. Germline V gene data show CDR1 as SNHLY and CDR2 as FYNNEI. After removal of 5 bases from V and 0 bases from J, the junction contained 11 bases not matched to a gene. The CDR3 sequence: CASSLISLAGSNTGELFF. CDR3 nucleotides: TGTGCCAGCAGTCTGATTTCGTTAGCGGGGTCGAACACCGGGGAGCTGTTTTTT.

This chain joins TRBV5-1 and TRBJ2-1; 7 bases align to TRBD1. In germline, CDR1 is SGHRS, CDR2 YFSETQ. Trimming at V came to 4 bases and at J to 5 bases, leaving 6 bases not matched to a gene. CDR3 length: 14 residues. The CDR3: CASSPRTGHNEQFF. CDR3 sequence (DNA): TGCGCCAGCAGCCCTCGGACAGGCCACAATGAGCAGTTCTTC.

This chain links TRBV5-1 with TRBJ2-1; TRBD2 aligns across 7 bases. Germline CDR1 and CDR2: SGHRS and YFSETQ. After removal of 7 bases from V and 4 bases from J, the junction contained 8 bases not matched to a gene. The CDR3 extends over 14 amino acids. The CDR3 region has the DNA TGCGCCAGCGGGAGCGGGAATGTTTACAATGAGCAGTTCTTC. Its protein is CASGSGNVYNEQFF. Complete variable domain (other parts from reference TRBV5-1 and TRBJ2-1): KAGVTQTPRYLIKTRGQQVTLSCSPISGHRSVSWYQQTPGQGLQFLFEYFSETQRNKGNFPGRFSGRQFSNSRSEMNVSTLELGDSALYLCASGSGNVYNEQFFGPGTRLTVL.

This clone has just a few counts. As DNA, the CDR3 is TGCAGCGTTGCTCGGCAGGGGGCTTCTGGCTACACCTTC. This translates into CSVARQGASGYTF. This sequence joins TRBV29-1 and TRBJ1-2; 8 bases fit TRBD1. This CDR3 region has 13 residues. Trimming took 4 bases from V and 7 from J; bases not matched to a gene: 8. Germline assignment: CDR1 SQVTM and CDR2 ANQGSEA. Supplemented by reference TRBV29-1 and TRBJ1-2, the full variable domain reads SAVISQKPSRDICQRGTSLTIQCQVDSQVTMMFWYRQQPGQSLTLIATANQGSEATYESGFVIDKFPISRPNLTFSTLTVSNMSPEDSSIYLCSVARQGASGYTFGSGTRLTVV.

The chain joins TRBV4-1 to TRBJ2-5; D might be TRBD2 (6 bases). V dropped 1 base and J dropped 4 bases, with 16 bases sitting between them. The CDR3 spans 16 residues. Germline V gives CDR1 MGHRA, CDR2 YSYEKL. CDR3: CASSQGVGREIETQYF. CDR3 in DNA: TGCGCCAGCAGCCAAGGGGTTGGGCGGGAAATAGAGACCCAGTACTTC.

The CDR3 DNA sequence: TGCGCCAGTAGACAGGGGGCGAGCACTGAAGCTTTCTTT. It yields the protein CASRQGASTEAFF. The chain recombines TRBV5-1 with TRBJ1-1, with 10 bases identical to TRBD1. Germline CDR1 SGHRS, CDR2 YFSETQ. The CDR3 loop spans 13 amino acids. V was clipped by 8 bases and J by 4 bases; unmatched bases: 5. The whole variable domain, remainder taken from reference TRBV5-1 and TRBJ1-1, is KAGVTQTPRYLIKTRGQQVTLSCSPISGHRSVSWYQQTPGQGLQFLFEYFSETQRNKGNFPGRFSGRQFSNSRSEMNVSTLELGDSALYLCASRQGASTEAFFGQGTRLTVV.

This clone has more than one count but fewer than ten. This chain uses TRBV6-5 with TRBJ1-2, with unresolved D. The V and J ends lost 2 bases and 7 bases respectively, with 11 bases between them. In germline, CDR1 is MNHEY, CDR2 SVGAGI. This CDR3 contains 13 residues. CDR3 DNA sequence: TGTGCCAGCAGTTACGAGGCGGTGGGTGGCTACACCTTC. The encoded protein is CASSYEAVGGYTF.

This clone was detected once. The V call is TRBV11-2, the J call TRBJ2-3; a weak D match, TRBD2 (6 bases). Trimming left V 1 base short and J 6 bases short, with 14 bases between. Germline V lookup: CDR1 SGHAT, CDR2 FQNNGV. This CDR3 region has 15 residues. The CDR3 sequence is CASSLARLVLDTQYF. The CDR3 coding sequence is TGTGCCAGCAGCTTAGCGCGACTAGTTCTTGATACGCAGTATTTT.

The CDR3: CASSLAMSGGETQYF. The CDR3 nucleotides read TGTGCCAGCAGCTTAGCGATGTCGGGAGGTGAGACCCAGTACTTC. V usage is TRBV7-2 and J usage is TRBJ2-5, with 7 positions matching TRBD2. Germline CDR1 and CDR2: SGHTA and FQGNSA. This CDR3 spans 15 amino acids. The V and J ends lost 0 bases and 5 bases, in that order; junction bases with no gene match: 6.

The J gene is TRBJ2-3, the V gene TRBV30; 9 bases align to TRBD2. With 4 bases clipped from V and 2 bases from J, the junction kept 4 bases outside the gene matches. This CDR3 region has 14 residues. The germline V gene encodes CDR1 GTSNPN and CDR2 SVGIG (reference sequence). CDR3 bases: TGTGCCTGGAACTTAGCGGGAGACACAGATACGCAGTATTTT. As protein: CAWNLAGDTDTQYF.

CDR3 protein: CASSITGVNSPLHF. The DNA for the CDR3 is TGTGCCAGTAGTATTACAGGAGTTAATTCACCCCTCCACTTT. The V gene is TRBV19, the J gene TRBJ1-6; possible D gene TRBD1, 5 bases. This CDR3 is built from 14 residues. V was pared by 3 bases and J by 6 bases, with 9 bases between. CDR1 and CDR2 (germline): LNHDA, SQIVND (reference sequence).

This clone was seen a single time. The CDR3 nucleotides are TGTGCCAGCAGTTTCGGGAGGGCCTACAATGAGCAGTTCTTC. Residues: CASSFGRAYNEQFF. J is TRBJ2-1 and V is TRBV28; 8 positions match TRBD2. J gave up 2 bases and V 3 bases, and 0 bases lay outside the gene matches. CDR1 MDHEN and CDR2 SYDVKM come from the germline V gene. There are 14 residues in the CDR3.

The rearrangement joins TRBV11-3 to TRBJ2-1; 7 bases line up with TRBD2. CDR1 and CDR2 (germline): SGHNT, YENEEA. Trimming removed 0 bases from V and 0 bases from J; junction bases left unmatched: 5. CDR3 length: 17 amino acids. For the CDR3, the DNA is TGTGCCAGCAGCTTAGATGGAGCGGGGAGCTCCTACAATGAGCAGTTCTTC. Amino acid sequence: CASSLDGAGSSYNEQFF.

The CDR3 reads CAWSVGTITGELFF. Here the CDR3 DNA reads TGTGCCTGGAGTGTGGGGACAATAACCGGGGAGCTGTTTTTT. This chain joins TRBV30 and TRBJ2-2; perhaps TRBD1 as D (6 bases). Per the germline V gene, CDR1 is GTSNPN and CDR2 is SVGIG (reference sequence). This CDR3 is 14 amino acids long. Trimming shortened V by 0 bases and J by 5 bases, and 10 bases separated the two germline ends.

The chain is built from TRBV28 and TRBJ2-7; TRBD1 agrees at 11 bases. Germline V gene sequence: CDR1 MDHEN, CDR2 SYDVKM. The CDR3 extends over 17 amino acids. Unmatched junction bases numbered 10, after V lost 5 bases and J lost 1 base. CDR3 in DNA: TGTGCCAGCAGTCCGGACAGGGGGCGAAGTGTATCCTACGAGCAGTACTTC. It codes for CASSPDRGRSVSYEQYF.

The DNA of the CDR3 is TGTGCCAGCACCGAGAGGGTCGGGCAGCCCCAGCATTTT. This codes for CASTERVGQPQHF. The chain uses TRBV6-5 and TRBJ1-5; the D is unclear. V shed 7 bases and J shed 7 bases, with 14 bases lying between them. Germline V gene data show CDR1 as MNHEY and CDR2 as SVGAGI. This CDR3 contains 13 residues.

The genes are TRBV30 and TRBJ2-3; weak D call: TRBD2 (5 bases). The length of the CDR3 is 14 residues. Germline lookup yields CDR1 GTSNPN and CDR2 SVGIG (reference sequence). Deletions cut 5 bases from V and 6 bases from J, with 18 bases between. CDR3 residues: CAWETTMSGDTQYF. The CDR3, as DNA: TGTGCCTGGGAGACTACCATGTCCGGGGATACGCAGTATTTT.

This clone was recorded a few times. V gene TRBV3-1 (or the pseudogene TRBV3-2) combines with J gene TRBJ2-3, with 7 bases matching TRBD2. With 0 bases clipped from V and 2 bases from J, the junction kept 14 bases outside the gene matches. The CDR3 has 19 amino acids. Germline values: CDR1 LGHDT, CDR2 YNNKEL (reference sequence). This CDR3 reads CASSQEQIGSSGNTDTQYF. CDR3 DNA sequence: TGTGCCAGCAGCCAAGAACAAATAGGCTCTAGCGGAAACACAGATACGCAGTATTTT.

The chain combines TRBV7-9 with TRBJ1-4; possible D gene TRBD1, 5 bases. Germline V lookup: CDR1 SEHNR, CDR2 FQNEAQ (reference sequence). The ends were cut back, 7 bases at V and 6 bases at J, with 15 bases in the middle. This CDR3 has 14 amino acids. DNA of the CDR3: TGTGCCAGCAACCTCGGGGGGACGGATGAAAAACTGTTTTTT. Residues: CASNLGGTDEKLFF.